This T cell receptor (beta chain) was obtained from a study of post-analysis software for immune sequencing data. In the study overall: Disease courses included relapsing-remitting, secondary progressive and progressive-relapsing multiple sclerosis. Study-wide findings and caveats: Compared with controls, patients had more of about 5 TRBV segments, including TRBV5-6, TRBV5-1 and TRBV20-1. Analysis by F measure revealed that same-batch samples clustered strongly together. People with multiple sclerosis had a significantly lower normalized Chao1 diversity than controls did.

CDR1 and CDR2 from the germline V gene are SGHTA and FQGNSA. After removal of 5 bases from V and 4 bases from J, the junction contained 6 bases not matched to a gene. The CDR3 runs 14 residues. A remark on this clonotype: Its target is unknown.

TCR beta cDNA libraries included unique molecular identifiers. The T cell input of about 0.85 to 10 million gave roughly 460,000 cDNA molecules. TCRdb itself ran the PCR reads through MiXCR, one entry per CDR3 protein. Of about 820,000 distinct CDR3 sequences detected, about 57% appear once; the ten largest clones hold 4.6%. The sequence was collected from a girl between 10 and 17 years old with multiple sclerosis. Sequencing was carried out using blood. J is TRBJ2-3 and V is TRBV7-2, with 7 bases identical to TRBD2. CDR3 region: CASSPNSGADTQYF. CDR3 nucleotides: TGTGCCAGCAGCCCGAACAGCGGGGCAGATACGCAGTATTTT.